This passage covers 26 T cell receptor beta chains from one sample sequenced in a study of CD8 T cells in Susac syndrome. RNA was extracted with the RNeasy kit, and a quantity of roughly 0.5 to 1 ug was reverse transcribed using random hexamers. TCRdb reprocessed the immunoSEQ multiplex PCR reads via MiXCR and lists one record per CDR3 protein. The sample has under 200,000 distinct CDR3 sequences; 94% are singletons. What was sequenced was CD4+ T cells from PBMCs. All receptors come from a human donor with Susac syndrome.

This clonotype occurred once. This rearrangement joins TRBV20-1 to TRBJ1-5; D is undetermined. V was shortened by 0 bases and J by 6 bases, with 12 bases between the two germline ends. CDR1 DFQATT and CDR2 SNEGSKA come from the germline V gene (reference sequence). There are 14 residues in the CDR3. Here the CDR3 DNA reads TGCAGTGCTAGAGACCCGGGGTCCGGTCAGCCCCAGCATTTT. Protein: CSARDPGSGQPQHF.

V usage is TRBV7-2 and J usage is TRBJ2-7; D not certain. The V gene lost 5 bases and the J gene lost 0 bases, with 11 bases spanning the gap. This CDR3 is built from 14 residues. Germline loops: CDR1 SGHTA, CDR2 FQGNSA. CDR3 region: CASSDARYSYEQYF. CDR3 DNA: TGTGCCAGCAGCGACGCTAGATACTCCTACGAGCAGTACTTC.

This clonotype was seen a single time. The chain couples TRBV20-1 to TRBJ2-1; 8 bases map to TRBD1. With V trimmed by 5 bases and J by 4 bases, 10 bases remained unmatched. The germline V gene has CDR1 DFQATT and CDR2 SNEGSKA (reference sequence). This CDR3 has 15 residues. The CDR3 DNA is TGCAGTGCTGAGTTTGGGACAGGTCTTTACAATGAGCAGTTCTTC. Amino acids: CSAEFGTGLYNEQFF.

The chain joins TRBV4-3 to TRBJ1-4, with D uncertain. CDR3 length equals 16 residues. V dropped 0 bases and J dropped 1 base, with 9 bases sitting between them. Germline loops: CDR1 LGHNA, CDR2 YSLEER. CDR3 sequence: CASSQDIGVTNEKLFF. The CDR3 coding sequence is TGCGCCAGCAGCCAAGATATCGGAGTAACTAATGAAAAACTGTTTTTT.

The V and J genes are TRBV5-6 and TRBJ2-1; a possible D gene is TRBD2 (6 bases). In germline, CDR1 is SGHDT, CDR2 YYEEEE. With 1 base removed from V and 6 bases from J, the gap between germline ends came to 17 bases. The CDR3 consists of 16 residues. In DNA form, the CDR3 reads TGTGCCAGCAGCTTGCAAGGACTAATTGTGATCAATGAGCAGTTCTTC. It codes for CASSLQGLIVINEQFF.

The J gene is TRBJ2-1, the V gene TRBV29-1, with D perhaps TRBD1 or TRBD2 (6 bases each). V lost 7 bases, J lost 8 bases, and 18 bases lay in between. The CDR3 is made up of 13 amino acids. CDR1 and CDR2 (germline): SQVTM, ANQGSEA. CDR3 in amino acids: CSAEGLGGDEQFF. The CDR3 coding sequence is TGCAGCGCCGAGGGCCTCGGGGGCGATGAGCAGTTCTTC.

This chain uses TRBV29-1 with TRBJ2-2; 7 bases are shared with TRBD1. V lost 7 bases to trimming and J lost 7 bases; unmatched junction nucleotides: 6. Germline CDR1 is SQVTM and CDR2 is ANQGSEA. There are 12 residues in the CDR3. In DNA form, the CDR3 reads TGCAGCGGCGGACAGGCGGGCGGGGAGCTGTTTTTT. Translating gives CSGGQAGGELFF.

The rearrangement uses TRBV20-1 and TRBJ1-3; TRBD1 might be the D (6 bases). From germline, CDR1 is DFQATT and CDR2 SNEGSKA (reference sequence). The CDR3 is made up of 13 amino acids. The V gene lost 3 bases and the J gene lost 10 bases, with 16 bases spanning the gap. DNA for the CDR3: TGCAGTGCTAGTAGGGACAACCAAGGGACCATATATTTT. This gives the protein CSASRDNQGTIYF.

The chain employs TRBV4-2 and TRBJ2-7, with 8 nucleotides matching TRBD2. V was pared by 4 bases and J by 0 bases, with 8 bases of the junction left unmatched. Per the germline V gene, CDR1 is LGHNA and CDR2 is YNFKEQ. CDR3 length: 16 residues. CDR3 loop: CASSRISGGPSYEQYF. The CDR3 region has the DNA TGTGCCAGCAGCCGCATCAGCGGGGGACCCTCCTACGAGCAGTACTTC.

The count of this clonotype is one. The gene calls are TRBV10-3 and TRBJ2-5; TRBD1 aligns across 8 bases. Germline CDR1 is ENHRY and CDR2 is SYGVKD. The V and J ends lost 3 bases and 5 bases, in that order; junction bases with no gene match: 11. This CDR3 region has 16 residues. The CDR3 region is CAISDSRRGLEETQYF. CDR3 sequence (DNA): TGTGCCATCAGTGATTCCCGCAGGGGGCTGGAGGAGACCCAGTACTTC.

As DNA, the CDR3 is TGTGCCAGCAGTTTAGGGCGGGTCTTCGATTCACCCCTCCACTTT. As protein: CASSLGRVFDSPLHF. The V gene is TRBV12-3 or TRBV12-4, the J gene TRBJ1-6, with no clear D. The CDR3 spans 15 residues. Trimming shortened V by 1 base and J by 8 bases, and 12 bases separated the two germline ends.

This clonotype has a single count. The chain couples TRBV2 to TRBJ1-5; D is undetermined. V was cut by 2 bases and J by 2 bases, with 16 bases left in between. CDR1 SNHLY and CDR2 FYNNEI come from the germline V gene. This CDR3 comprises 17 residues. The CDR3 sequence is CASSESPAAGRNQPQHF. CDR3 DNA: TGTGCCAGCAGTGAATCGCCAGCCGCTGGGCGCAATCAGCCCCAGCATTTT.

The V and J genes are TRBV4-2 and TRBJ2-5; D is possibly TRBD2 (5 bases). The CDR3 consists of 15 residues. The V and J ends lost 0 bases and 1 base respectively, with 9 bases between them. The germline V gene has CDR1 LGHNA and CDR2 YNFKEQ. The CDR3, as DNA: TGTGCCAGCAGCCAAGATAGAGCGGCCCAAGAGACCCAGTACTTC. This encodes CASSQDRAAQETQYF.

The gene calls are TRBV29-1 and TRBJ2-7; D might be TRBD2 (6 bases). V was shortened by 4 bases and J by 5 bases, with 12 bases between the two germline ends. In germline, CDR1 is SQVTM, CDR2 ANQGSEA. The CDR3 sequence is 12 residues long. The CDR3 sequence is CSVVLGGNEQYF. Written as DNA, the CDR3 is TGCAGCGTTGTTCTTGGGGGGAACGAGCAGTACTTC.

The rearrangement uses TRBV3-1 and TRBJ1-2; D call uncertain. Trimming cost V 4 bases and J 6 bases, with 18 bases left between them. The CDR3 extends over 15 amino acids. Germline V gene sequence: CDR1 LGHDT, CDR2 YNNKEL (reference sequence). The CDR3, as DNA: TGTGCCAGCAGCCCCTATGGGAACACCCTCAATGGCTACACCTTC. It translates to CASSPYGNTLNGYTF. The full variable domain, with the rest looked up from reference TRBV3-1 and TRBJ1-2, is DTAVSQTPKYLVTQMGNDKSIKCEQNLGHDTMYWYKQDSKKFLKIMFSYNNKELIINETVPNRFSPKSPDKAHLNLHINSLELGDSAVYFCASSPYGNTLNGYTFGSGTRLTVV.

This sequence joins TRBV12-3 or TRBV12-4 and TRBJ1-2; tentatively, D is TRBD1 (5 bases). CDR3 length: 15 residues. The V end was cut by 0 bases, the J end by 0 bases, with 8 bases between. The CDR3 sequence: CASSLAAGSNYGYTF. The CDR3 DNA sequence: TGTGCCAGCAGTTTAGCGGCAGGGTCTAACTATGGCTACACCTTC.

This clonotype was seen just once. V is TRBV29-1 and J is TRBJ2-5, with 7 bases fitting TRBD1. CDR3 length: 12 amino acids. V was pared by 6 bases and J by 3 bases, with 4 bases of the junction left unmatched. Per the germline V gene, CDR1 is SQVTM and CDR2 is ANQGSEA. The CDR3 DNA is TGCAGCGTGGGAACAGGGGAAGAGACCCAGTACTTC. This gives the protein CSVGTGEETQYF.

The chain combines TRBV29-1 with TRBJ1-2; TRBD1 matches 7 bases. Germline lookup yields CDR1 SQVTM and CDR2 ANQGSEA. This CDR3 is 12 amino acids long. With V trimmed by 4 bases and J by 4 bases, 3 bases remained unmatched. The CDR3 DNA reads TGCAGCGTTGTAGGGGGCCCCTATGGCTACACCTTC. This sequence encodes CSVVGGPYGYTF.

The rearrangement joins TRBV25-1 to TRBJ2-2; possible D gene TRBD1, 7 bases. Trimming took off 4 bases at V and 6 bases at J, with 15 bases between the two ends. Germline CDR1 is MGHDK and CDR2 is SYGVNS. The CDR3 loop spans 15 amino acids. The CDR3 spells CASSGRGQPPGELFF. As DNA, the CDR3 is TGTGCCAGCAGTGGGAGGGGACAGCCTCCCGGGGAGCTGTTTTTT.

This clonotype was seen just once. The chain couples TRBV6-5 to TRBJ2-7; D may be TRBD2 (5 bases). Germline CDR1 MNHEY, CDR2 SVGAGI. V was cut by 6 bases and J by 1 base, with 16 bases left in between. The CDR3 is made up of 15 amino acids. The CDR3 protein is CASSPQADPSYEQYF. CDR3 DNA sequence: TGTGCCAGCAGCCCTCAAGCGGATCCTTCCTACGAGCAGTACTTC.

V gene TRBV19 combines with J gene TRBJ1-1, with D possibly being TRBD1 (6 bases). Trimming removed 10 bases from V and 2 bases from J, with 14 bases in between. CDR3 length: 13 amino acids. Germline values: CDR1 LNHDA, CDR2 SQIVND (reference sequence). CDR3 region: CATEQGGNTEAFF. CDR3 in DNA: TGTGCCACGGAACAAGGGGGAAACACTGAAGCTTTCTTT.

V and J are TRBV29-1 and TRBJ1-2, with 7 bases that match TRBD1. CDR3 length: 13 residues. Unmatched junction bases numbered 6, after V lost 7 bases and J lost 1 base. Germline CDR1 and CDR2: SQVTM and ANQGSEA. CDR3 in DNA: TGCAGCGCTGGGACAGCTGATAACTATGGCTACACCTTC. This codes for CSAGTADNYGYTF.

CDR3 region: CASSLPGDLYEQYF. The DNA of the CDR3 is TGTGCCAGCTCACTCCCCGGGGATCTCTACGAGCAGTACTTC. The chain recombines TRBV18 with TRBJ2-7; the D gene is possibly TRBD2 (5 bases). Germline lookup yields CDR1 KGHSH and CDR2 LQKENI. The V end was cut by 4 bases, the J end by 3 bases, with 13 bases between. This CDR3 region has 14 residues.

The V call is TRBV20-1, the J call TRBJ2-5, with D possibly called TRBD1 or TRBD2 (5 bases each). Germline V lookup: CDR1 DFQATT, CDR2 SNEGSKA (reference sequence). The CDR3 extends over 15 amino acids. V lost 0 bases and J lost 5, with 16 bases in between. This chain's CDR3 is CSARDPGRTLETQYF. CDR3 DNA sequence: TGCAGTGCTAGAGATCCGGGACGGACCCTCGAGACCCAGTACTTC.

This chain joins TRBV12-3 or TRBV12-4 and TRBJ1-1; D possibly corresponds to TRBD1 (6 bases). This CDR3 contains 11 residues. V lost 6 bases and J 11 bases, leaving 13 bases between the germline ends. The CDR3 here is CASRSQGLAFF. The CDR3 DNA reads TGTGCCAGCAGATCCCAGGGGCTTGCTTTCTTT.

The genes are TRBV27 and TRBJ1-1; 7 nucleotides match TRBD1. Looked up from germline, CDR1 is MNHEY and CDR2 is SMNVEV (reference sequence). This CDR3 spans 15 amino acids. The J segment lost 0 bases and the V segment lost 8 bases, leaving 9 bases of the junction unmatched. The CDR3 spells CASVRDSTMNTEAFF. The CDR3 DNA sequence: TGTGCCAGCGTCCGGGACAGCACAATGAACACTGAAGCTTTCTTT.